The 30 T cell receptor beta chains presented below share a single source sample, sequenced in a study of CXCR3-negative and CXCR3-positive naive CD8 T cells. UMI-tagged TRB cDNA libraries were built via 5' RACE. From its re-call of the 5' RACE reads, TCRdb lists each CDR3 protein once, without DNA. Found here are approximately 53,000 distinct CDR3 sequences; the top ten clones hold 23%. The specimen was memory CD8+ T cells from blood. The receptors here all came from a human donor in good health. Some clones in this sample may be carry-over from other donors' samples.

V gene TRBV29-1 combines with J gene TRBJ2-7; TCRdb outputs TRBD2, but without DNA this stays unchecked. Per the germline V gene, CDR1 is SQVTM and CDR2 is ANQGSEA. The CDR3 runs to 13 residues. CDR3 loop: CSAVAGDSYEQYF.

The rearrangement joins TRBV28 to TRBJ2-7; the TCRdb D gene call, TRBD1, has no DNA to confirm it. Looked up from germline, CDR1 is MDHEN and CDR2 is SYDVKM. The CDR3 covers 14 residues. This CDR3 is CASSLKIQGYEQYF.

The chain has TRBV7-2 and TRBJ1-5; TCRdb indicates TRBD1, and absent DNA this call remains unverified. The CDR3 has 15 residues. Germline V gene data show CDR1 as SGHTA and CDR2 as FQGNSA. The CDR3 region is CASSQEGAVGEPQHF.

V is TRBV29-1 and J is TRBJ2-4; the D gene TCRdb calls, TRBD1, cannot be checked with no DNA. In germline, CDR1 is SQVTM, CDR2 ANQGSEA. This CDR3 contains 16 residues. CDR3 protein: CSDNTGQPLAKNIQYF.

V is TRBV29-1 and J is TRBJ2-7; the D call from TCRdb, TRBD1, cannot be confirmed without DNA. This CDR3 is 14 amino acids long. Germline CDR1 reads SQVTM; CDR2 reads ANQGSEA. The CDR3 loop reads CSAYTGDGPLEQYF.

V is TRBV27 and J is TRBJ1-2. CDR1 is MNHEY, CDR2 SMNVEV, per germline (reference sequence). The CDR3 has 13 amino acids. The CDR3: CASRRGITGGYTF.

The genes are TRBV5-1 and TRBJ2-1; TCRdb selects TRBD2, and the lack of DNA leaves this call unchecked. This CDR3 region has 14 residues. Germline values: CDR1 SGHRS, CDR2 YFSETQ. The chain's CDR3 is CASTSGLADNEQFF.

The chain links TRBV6-4 to TRBJ2-2; the D call from TCRdb, TRBD2, cannot be confirmed without DNA. Germline assignment: CDR1 MRHNA and CDR2 SNTAGT. There are 15 residues in the CDR3. CDR3 amino acids: CASSVGTANTGELFF.

The chain has TRBV29-1 and TRBJ2-1; there is no DNA to check the TCRdb D call of TRBD1. The CDR3 loop spans 13 amino acids. Germline V gene lookup returns CDR1 SQVTM and CDR2 ANQGSEA. The chain's CDR3 is CSEVADRDNEQFF.

The V gene is TRBV29-1, the J gene TRBJ2-4. The germline V gene has CDR1 SQVTM and CDR2 ANQGSEA. This CDR3 comprises 11 residues. This chain's CDR3 is CSASDGNIQYF. Filled out from reference TRBV29-1 and TRBJ2-4, the complete variable domain reads SAVISQKPSRDICQRGTSLTIQCQVDSQVTMMFWYRQQPGQSLTLIATANQGSEATYESGFVIDKFPISRPNLTFSTLTVSNMSPEDSSIYLCSASDGNIQYFGAGTRLSVL.

The chain has TRBV28 and TRBJ1-4. Germline CDR1 and CDR2: MDHEN and SYDVKM. The CDR3 loop spans 14 amino acids. The CDR3 sequence is CASSRLSANEKLFF.

The chain couples TRBV12-3 or TRBV12-4 to TRBJ1-1; TCRdb indicates TRBD1, and absent DNA this call remains unverified. The CDR3 contains 15 residues. CDR3: CASSTFMTENTEAFF.

This chain links TRBV13 with TRBJ2-7; there is no DNA to check the TCRdb D call of TRBD2. Germline CDR1 reads PRHDT; CDR2 reads FYEKMQ (reference sequence). The CDR3 sequence is 15 residues long. Here the CDR3 reads CASSLAGLGLYEQYF. The full variable domain, rest sourced from reference TRBV13 and TRBJ2-7, is AAGVIQSPRHLIKEKRETATLKCYPIPRHDTVYWYQQGPGQDPQFLISFYEKMQSDKGSIPDRFSAQQFSDYHSELNMSSLELGDSALYFCASSLAGLGLYEQYFGPGTRLTVT.

This chain links TRBV6-2 or TRBV6-3 with TRBJ1-5; TCRdb gives TRBD1 as the D gene, but with no DNA this cannot be confirmed. The CDR3 has 16 residues. CDR1 is MNHEY and CDR2 is SVGEGT in the germline V gene. CDR3 sequence: CASSYSIGWANQPQHF.

The V and J genes are TRBV29-1 and TRBJ1-1. In germline, CDR1 is SQVTM, CDR2 ANQGSEA. The CDR3 is 14 residues long. This CDR3 is CSVEDLGWNTEAFF. Variable domain in full (rest from reference TRBV29-1 and TRBJ1-1): SAVISQKPSRDICQRGTSLTIQCQVDSQVTMMFWYRQQPGQSLTLIATANQGSEATYESGFVIDKFPISRPNLTFSTLTVSNMSPEDSSIYLCSVEDLGWNTEAFFGQGTRLTVV.

The chain joins TRBV28 to TRBJ2-1; TCRdb outputs TRBD2, but without DNA this stays unchecked. This CDR3 region has 16 residues. Germline CDR1 reads MDHEN; CDR2 reads SYDVKM. CDR3 in amino acids: CASSLLAGRSYNEQFF. Based on the CDR3 plus reference TRBV28 and TRBJ2-1, the full variable domain is DVKVTQSSRYLVKRTGEKVFLECVQDMDHENMFWYRQDPGLGLRLIYFSYDVKMKEKGDIPEGYSVSREKKERFSLILESASTNQTSMYLCASSLLAGRSYNEQFFGPGTRLTVL.

This chain uses TRBV19 with TRBJ1-2; TCRdb outputs TRBD1, but without DNA this stays unchecked. The CDR3 runs 13 residues. Germline values: CDR1 LNHDA, CDR2 SQIVND (reference sequence). The CDR3 spells CASFNRDNYGYTF. Full variable domain (outside the CDR3, taken from reference TRBV19 and TRBJ1-2): DGGITQSPKYLFRKEGQNVTLSCEQNLNHDAMYWYRQDPGQGLRLIYYSQIVNDFQKGDIAEGYSVSREKKESFPLTVTSAQKNPTAFYLCASFNRDNYGYTFGSGTRLTVV.

J is TRBJ1-2 and V is TRBV28. The CDR3 is made up of 13 amino acids. Germline assignment: CDR1 MDHEN and CDR2 SYDVKM. CDR3 sequence reads: CASSLSPLYGYTF.

This chain links TRBV7-2 with TRBJ2-2; TCRdb names TRBD1, which stays unverified in the absence of DNA. This CDR3 is 14 amino acids long. From germline, CDR1 is SGHTA and CDR2 FQGNSA. The CDR3: CARPKQENTGELFF.

The chain recombines TRBV6-2 or TRBV6-3 with TRBJ2-1; the TCRdb call, TRBD2, lacks DNA for checking. The CDR3 spans 14 residues. Germline V gene lookup returns CDR1 MNHEY and CDR2 SVGEGT. This chain's CDR3 is CASGAGGHNDEQFF.

The chain recombines TRBV19 with TRBJ1-1. The germline gives CDR1 LNHDA, CDR2 SQIVND (reference sequence). This CDR3 region has 13 residues. The CDR3 region is CASSVFAVTEAFF.

This chain connects TRBV27 to TRBJ2-3; the D gene TCRdb calls, TRBD1, cannot be checked with no DNA. Germline V CDR1 and CDR2: MNHEY, SMNVEV (reference sequence). This CDR3 has 14 residues. The CDR3 is CASSQGVEVDTQYF.

This rearrangement joins TRBV7-2 to TRBJ2-7. Germline V gene lookup returns CDR1 SGHTA and CDR2 FQGNSA. This CDR3 has 16 residues. CDR3 in amino acids: CASSLALGGSSYEQYF. Supplemented by reference TRBV7-2 and TRBJ2-7, the full variable domain reads GAGVSQSPSNKVTEKGKDVELRCDPISGHTALYWYRQSLGQGLEFLIYFQGNSAPDKSGLPSDRFSAERTGGSVSTLTIQRTQQEDSAVYLCASSLALGGSSYEQYFGPGTRLTVT.

This chain joins TRBV5-1 and TRBJ2-1; there is no DNA to check the TCRdb D call of TRBD2. CDR3 length: 14 residues. Germline V gives CDR1 SGHRS, CDR2 YFSETQ. The chain's CDR3 is CASRRGGVVNEQFF.

The V call is TRBV12-3 or TRBV12-4, the J call TRBJ2-7; absent DNA, TCRdb's TRBD1 call cannot be checked. CDR3 size: 13 residues. This CDR3 is CASSFQGTDEQYF.

The chain combines TRBV12-3 or TRBV12-4 with TRBJ2-3; lacking DNA, the TRBD1 call made by TCRdb goes unchecked. CDR3 length: 14 amino acids. CDR3 in amino acids: CASSYGGVADTQYF.

This chain joins TRBV9 and TRBJ2-7. Looked up from germline, CDR1 is SGDLS and CDR2 is YYNGEE. CDR3 length: 14 amino acids. The CDR3 loop is CASSVTFRGSEQYF.

This rearrangement joins TRBV23-1 to TRBJ2-2; the D call from TCRdb, TRBD2, cannot be confirmed without DNA. TRBV23-1 is designated an ORF whose function remains uncertain. The CDR3 loop spans 16 amino acids. The CDR3 loop is CASSQVLLRNTGELFF.

V gene TRBV5-5 combines with J gene TRBJ2-1; TCRdb names TRBD2, which stays unverified in the absence of DNA. The CDR3 is 15 residues long. Germline CDR1 and CDR2: SGHKS and YYEKEE (reference sequence). The CDR3: CASSWVGSGYNEQFF. Looking up the rest from reference TRBV5-5 and TRBJ2-1 gives the full variable domain: DAGVTQSPTHLIKTRGQQVTLRCSPISGHKSVSWYQQVLGQGPQFIFQYYEKEERGRGNFPDRFSARQFPNYSSELNVNALLLGDSALYLCASSWVGSGYNEQFFGPGTRLTVL.

The rearrangement uses TRBV29-1 and TRBJ2-7. The CDR3 consists of 13 residues. CDR1 is SQVTM, CDR2 ANQGSEA, per germline. CDR3 in amino acids: CSVGLRGGYEQYF.